This T cell receptor (beta chain) was recovered during a study of cytomegalovirus exposure and HLA in healthy donors. Study outcomes and limitations: Later analysis showed most CMV-associated TCR beta chains appearing HLA-restricted. There were some V segments, including TRBV6-2 and TRBV6-3, excluded as indistinguishable.

Concerning this clone itself: The antigen is unknown.

The PCR employed 60 Vbeta primers together with 13 Jbeta primers. This table comes from immunoSEQ multiplex PCR, and its TCRdb copy is limited to in-frame clones, with some not included. The data contain more than 85,000 clones, roughly three quarters of them singletons. CDR3 size: 14 residues. J gave up 2 bases and V 2 bases, and 2 bases lay outside the gene matches. Per the germline V gene, CDR1 is SGHRS and CDR2 is YFSETQ. The chain links TRBV5-1 to TRBJ2-7; 9 bases fit TRBD1. The specimen sequenced was PBMCs. The receptor was derived from a female donor in good health and CMV-seropositive. The DNA for the CDR3 is TGCGCCAGCAGCTTACGGGACAGGGCCTACGAGCAGTACTTC. It specifies CASSLRDRAYEQYF.